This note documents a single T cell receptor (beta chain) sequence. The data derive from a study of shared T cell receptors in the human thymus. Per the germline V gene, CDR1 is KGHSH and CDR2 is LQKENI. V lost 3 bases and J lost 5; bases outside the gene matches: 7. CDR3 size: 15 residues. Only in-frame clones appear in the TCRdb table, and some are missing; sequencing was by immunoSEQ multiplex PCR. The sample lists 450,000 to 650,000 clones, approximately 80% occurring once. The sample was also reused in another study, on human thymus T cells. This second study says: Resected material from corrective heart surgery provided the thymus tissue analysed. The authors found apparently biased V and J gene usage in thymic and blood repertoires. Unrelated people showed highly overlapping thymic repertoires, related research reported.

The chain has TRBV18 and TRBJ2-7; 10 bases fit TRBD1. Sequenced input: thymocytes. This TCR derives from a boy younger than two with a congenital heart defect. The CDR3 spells CASSPTGTGENEQYF. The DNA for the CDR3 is TGTGCCAGCTCACCTACAGGGACAGGGGAAAACGAGCAGTACTTC. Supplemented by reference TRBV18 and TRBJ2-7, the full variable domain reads NAGVMQNPRHLVRRRGQEARLRCSPMKGHSHVYWYRQLPEEGLKFMVYLQKENIIDESGMPKERFSAEFPKEGPSILRIQQVVRGDSAAYFCASSPTGTGENEQYFGPGTRLTVT.